This entry lists 13 T cell receptor beta chains sequenced from one sample in a study of blood T cells in healthy people across ages. Using a J-beta primer mix together with a sample-barcoded 5' primer, a second PCR was run for about 6 to 12 cycles. Each CDR3 protein gets one entry after TCRdb re-called the 5' RACE reads with MiXCR. In the table there are 550,000 to 800,000 distinct CDR3 sequences, less than 40% of which are singletons. Sequenced input: blood. The origin of the receptors is a woman older than 75 in good health.

This clonotype was counted many times. The chain uses TRBV7-2 and TRBJ2-1, with 9 bases that match TRBD2. Germline loops: CDR1 SGHTA, CDR2 FQGNSA. This CDR3 has 16 residues. V trimming: 1 base; J trimming: 3 bases; junction bases outside the gene matches: 4. The CDR3 DNA sequence: TGTGCCAGCAGCTTAGTGGCGACTAGCGGCTACAATGAGCAGTTCTTC. This encodes CASSLVATSGYNEQFF.

The sample holds many counts of this clonotype. The chain's CDR3 is CASSLNQGVQSYEQYF. The CDR3, as DNA: TGCGCCAGCAGCTTGAATCAAGGGGTCCAGTCCTACGAGCAGTACTTC. This chain joins TRBV5-1 and TRBJ2-7, with a tentative D call TRBD1 (5 bases). The V gene lost 1 base and the J gene lost 1 base, with 15 bases spanning the gap. CDR1 and CDR2 from the germline V gene are SGHRS and YFSETQ. CDR3 length equals 16 residues.

This chain links TRBV12-3 or TRBV12-4 with TRBJ2-2, with D perhaps matching TRBD1 (5 bases). CDR3 length: 13 residues. The germline V and J ends were trimmed by 5 bases and 8 bases, with 12 bases remaining between them. CDR3 loop: CASSPQGSGELFF. The CDR3 DNA sequence: TGTGCCAGCAGTCCGCAGGGTTCGGGGGAGCTGTTTTTT.

There are many counts of this clonotype. J is TRBJ2-1 and V is TRBV2; 9 bases fit TRBD2. V was pared by 11 bases and J by 10 bases, with 12 bases of the junction left unmatched. In germline, CDR1 is SNHLY, CDR2 FYNNEI. CDR3 length equals 13 residues. The CDR3 reads CASRAVAGDEQFF. The CDR3 region has the DNA TGTGCCTCCCGAGCGGTAGCGGGGGACGAGCAGTTCTTC. Together with reference TRBV2 and TRBJ2-1, the CDR3 gives the full variable domain: EPEVTQTPSHQVTQMGQEVILRCVPISNHLYFYWYRQILGQKVEFLVSFYNNEISEKSEIFDDQFSVERPDGSNFTLKIRSTKLEDSAMYFCASRAVAGDEQFFGPGTRLTVL.

This clonotype turned up a few times. The CDR3 protein is CASSQALTNTEAFF. As DNA, the CDR3 is TGTGCCAGCAGCCAAGCCCTGACGAACACTGAAGCTTTCTTT. V gene TRBV3-1 combines with J gene TRBJ1-1, with D uncertain. Looked up from germline, CDR1 is LGHDT and CDR2 is YNNKEL (reference sequence). The V gene lost 1 base and the J gene lost 1 base, with 7 bases spanning the gap. CDR3 length: 14 amino acids.

The gene calls are TRBV7-9 and TRBJ2-7, with 10 bases that match TRBD1. Germline lookup yields CDR1 SEHNR and CDR2 FQNEAQ (reference sequence). The length of the CDR3 is 18 residues. The J segment lost 1 base and the V segment lost 5 bases, leaving 14 bases of the junction unmatched. The DNA of the CDR3 is TGTGCCAGCAGCCCCTGGACAGGGGGACTCTCCCGGTCCTACGAGCAGTACTTC. Protein product: CASSPWTGGLSRSYEQYF.

The CDR3 DNA reads TGCGCCAGCAGCGCCCAAGACAGGGGAGTTAAAGCTTTCTTT. This encodes CASSAQDRGVKAFF. The chain employs TRBV5-1 and TRBJ1-1; 8 positions agree with TRBD1. The germline gives CDR1 SGHRS, CDR2 YFSETQ. Unmatched junction bases numbered 11, after V lost 4 bases and J lost 9 bases. This CDR3 spans 14 amino acids.

The chain is built from TRBV28 and TRBJ1-1; no reliable D call. V shed 6 bases and J shed 11 bases, with 28 bases lying between them. The CDR3 runs to 16 residues. Germline-derived CDR1 and CDR2 are MDHEN and SYDVKM. The chain's CDR3 is CASSLKRRAGPPSAFF. The CDR3 nucleotides read TGTGCCAGCAGCTTAAAGCGGAGGGCAGGCCCACCCTCGGCTTTCTTT.

In its sample, this clonotype was seen a few times. The chain joins TRBV7-2 to TRBJ2-5, with D possibly TRBD1 on 5 matching bases. Germline V CDR1 and CDR2: SGHTA, FQGNSA. The V end lost 3 bases, the J end lost 11 bases, and 10 bases lay between the germline ends. This CDR3 has 11 amino acids. DNA of the CDR3: TGTGCCAGCAGCTTCCCTCCAGGGCAGTACTTC. This sequence encodes CASSFPPGQYF.

The chain couples TRBV6-6 to TRBJ2-3, with TRBD2 matching 7 bases. V gave up 8 bases and J gave up 3 bases; unmatched junction bases: 11. CDR3 length: 15 residues. Germline CDR1 is MNHNY and CDR2 is SVGAGI (reference sequence). CDR3 sequence: CASGGSGGGTDTQYF. The CDR3 DNA follows: TGTGCCAGCGGCGGGTCGGGGGGAGGGACAGATACGCAGTATTTT.

This clonotype was picked up many times. The CDR3 loop is CASSGWGGEQYF. The CDR3 nucleotides read TGTGCCAGCAGCGGATGGGGCGGCGAGCAGTACTTC. The gene calls are TRBV7-9 and TRBJ2-7, with D maybe TRBD1 (5 bases). Germline V gene data show CDR1 as SEHNR and CDR2 as FQNEAQ (reference sequence). Between the trimmed V and J ends, which lost 5 bases and 6 bases, there was a span of 11 bases. This CDR3 is 12 amino acids long. The variable domain in full, completed from reference TRBV7-9 and TRBJ2-7, reads DTGVSQNPRHKITKRGQNVTFRCDPISEHNRLYWYRQTLGQGPEFLTYFQNEAQLEKSRLLSDRFSAERPKGSFSTLEIQRTEQGDSAMYLCASSGWGGEQYFGPGTRLTVT.

In this sample, this clonotype turned up a few times. Possible read error: a much larger clone is one base away. The V gene is TRBV10-3, the J gene TRBJ2-4; a possible D gene is TRBD2 (6 bases). Gene TRBJ2-5 matches the end of the DNA better, so the J call may be wrong. The CDR3 has 13 amino acids. The germline V gene encodes CDR1 ENHRY and CDR2 SYGVKD. The CDR3 spells CATSDGLAETQYF. Here the CDR3 DNA reads TGTGCCACCAGTGATGGCCTAGCGGAGACCCAGTACTTC.

This clonotype came up a few times. A much larger clone lies a single base off, so this may be a read error. This sequence joins TRBV5-1 and TRBJ2-5; maybe TRBD1 (6 bases). The CDR3 sequence is 15 residues long. CDR1 and CDR2 (germline): SGHRS, YFSETQ. Deletions cut 4 bases from V and 11 bases from J, with 24 bases between. For the CDR3, the DNA is TGCGCCAGCAGCATAACAGGGATCTCATCCCATGAGCAGTACTTC. Translated: CASSITGISSHEQYF. The full variable domain, in which reference TRBV5-1 and TRBJ2-5 provide the parts outside the CDR3, is KAGVTQTPRYLIKTRGQQVTLSCSPISGHRSVSWYQQTPGQGLQFLFEYFSETQRNKGNFPGRFSGRQFSNSRSEMNVSTLELGDSALYLCASSITGISSHEQYFGPGTRLLVL.